The sequence of this TCR beta chain was determined in a study of shared clonotypes between healthy human individuals. Study-wide background: Each donor had three CD4 naive, three CD4 memory, two CD8 naive and one CD8 memory plate. General study findings and limits: Generally, naive subsets (rather than memory subsets) showed larger estimated richness.

A note on this clone: No antigen is known for it.

Repertoires were generated with immunoSEQ multiplex PCR, while TCRdb's copy carries only in-frame clones and drops some. This sample carries hundreds of thousands of clones, approximately 74% of them seen once, and the ten largest clones take around a tenth. Trimming removed 3 bases from V and 3 bases from J, with 4 bases in between. Germline loops: CDR1 SGHDN, CDR2 FVKESK. The CDR3 loop spans 12 amino acids. Participating donors were healthy, HIV-negative adults free of recent acute infections or vaccinations. The TCR was taken from a man aged 25 to 45 in good health. Sequenced input: memory CD4+ T cells sorted from blood. Described subset: CD45RA-negative fraction. The chain couples TRBV14 to TRBJ2-3; unclear D gene. The CDR3 DNA sequence: TGTGCCAGCAGCCACGGAACAGATACGCAGTATTTT. Protein product: CASSHGTDTQYF.